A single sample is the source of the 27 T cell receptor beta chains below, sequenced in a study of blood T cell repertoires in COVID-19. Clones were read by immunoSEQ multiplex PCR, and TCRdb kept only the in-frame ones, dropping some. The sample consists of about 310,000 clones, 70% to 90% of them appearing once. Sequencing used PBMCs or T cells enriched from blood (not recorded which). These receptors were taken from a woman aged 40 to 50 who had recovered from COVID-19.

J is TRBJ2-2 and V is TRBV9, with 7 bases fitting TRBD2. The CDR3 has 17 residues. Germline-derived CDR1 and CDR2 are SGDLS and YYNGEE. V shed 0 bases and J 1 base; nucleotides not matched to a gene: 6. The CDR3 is CASSVGGGRVNTGELFF. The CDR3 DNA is TGTGCCAGCAGCGTAGGAGGAGGGAGGGTGAACACCGGGGAGCTGTTTTTT.

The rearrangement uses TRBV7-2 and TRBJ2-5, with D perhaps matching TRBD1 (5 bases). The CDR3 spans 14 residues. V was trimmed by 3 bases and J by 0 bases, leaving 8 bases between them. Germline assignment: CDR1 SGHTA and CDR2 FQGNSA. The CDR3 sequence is CASSFDRHQETQYF. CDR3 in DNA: TGTGCCAGCAGCTTCGACAGACACCAAGAGACCCAGTACTTC.

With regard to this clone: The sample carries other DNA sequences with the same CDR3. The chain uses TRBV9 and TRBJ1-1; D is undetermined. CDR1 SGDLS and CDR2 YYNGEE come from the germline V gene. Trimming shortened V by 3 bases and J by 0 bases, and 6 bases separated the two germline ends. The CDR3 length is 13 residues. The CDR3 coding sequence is TGTGCCAGCAGCGCTCAGATGAACACTGAAGCTTTCTTT. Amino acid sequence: CASSAQMNTEAFF.

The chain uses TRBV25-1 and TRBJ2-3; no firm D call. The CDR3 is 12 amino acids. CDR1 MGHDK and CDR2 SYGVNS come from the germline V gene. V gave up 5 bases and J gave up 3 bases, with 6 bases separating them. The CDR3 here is CASSPTTDTQYF. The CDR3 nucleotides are TGTGCCAGCAGTCCGACTACAGATACGCAGTATTTT.

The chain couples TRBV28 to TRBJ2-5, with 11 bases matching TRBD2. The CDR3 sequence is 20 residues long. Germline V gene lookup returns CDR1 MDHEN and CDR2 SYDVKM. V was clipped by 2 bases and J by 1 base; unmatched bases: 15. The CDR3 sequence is CASSLGQAPLAGGLQETQYF. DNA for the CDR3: TGTGCCAGCAGTTTAGGGCAGGCCCCTCTAGCGGGGGGCCTCCAAGAGACCCAGTACTTC.

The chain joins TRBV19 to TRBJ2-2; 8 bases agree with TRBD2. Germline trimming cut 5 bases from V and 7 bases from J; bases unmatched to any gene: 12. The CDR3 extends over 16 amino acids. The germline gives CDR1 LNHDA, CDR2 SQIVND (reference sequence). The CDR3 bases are TGTGCCAGTAGTTTGCGGGGGGCACGTACGGGCGGGGAGCTGTTTTTT. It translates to CASSLRGARTGGELFF.

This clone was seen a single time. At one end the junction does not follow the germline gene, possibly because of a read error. The CDR3 loop reads CASSFYGPPSEF. The CDR3 DNA is TGTGCCAGCAGTTTTTACGGTCCCCCCTCTGAATTC. The rearrangement uses TRBV12-3 or TRBV12-4 and TRBJ2-7; D call uncertain. The CDR3 spans 12 residues.

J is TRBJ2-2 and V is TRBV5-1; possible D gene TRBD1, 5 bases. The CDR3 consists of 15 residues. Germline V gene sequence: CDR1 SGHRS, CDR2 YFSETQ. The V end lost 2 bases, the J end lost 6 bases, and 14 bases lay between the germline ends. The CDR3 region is CASSFFAGYPGELFF. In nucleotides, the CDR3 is TGCGCCAGCAGCTTTTTCGCAGGGTACCCCGGGGAGCTGTTTTTT. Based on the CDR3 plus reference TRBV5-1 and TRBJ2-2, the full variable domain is KAGVTQTPRYLIKTRGQQVTLSCSPISGHRSVSWYQQTPGQGLQFLFEYFSETQRNKGNFPGRFSGRQFSNSRSEMNVSTLELGDSALYLCASSFFAGYPGELFFGEGSRLTVL.

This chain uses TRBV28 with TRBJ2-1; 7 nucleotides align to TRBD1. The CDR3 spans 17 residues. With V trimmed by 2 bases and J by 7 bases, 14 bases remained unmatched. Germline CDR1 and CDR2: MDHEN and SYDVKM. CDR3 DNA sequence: TGTGCCAGCAGTTTAATAGCCGGGACAGTATCAACGAATGAGCAGTTCTTC. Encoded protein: CASSLIAGTVSTNEQFF.

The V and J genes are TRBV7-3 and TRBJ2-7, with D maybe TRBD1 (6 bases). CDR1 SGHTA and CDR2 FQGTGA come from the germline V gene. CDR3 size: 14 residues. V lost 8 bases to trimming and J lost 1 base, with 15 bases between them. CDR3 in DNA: TGTGCCAGCTTAGGACAGAGCGATTCCTACGAGCAGTACTTC. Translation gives CASLGQSDSYEQYF.

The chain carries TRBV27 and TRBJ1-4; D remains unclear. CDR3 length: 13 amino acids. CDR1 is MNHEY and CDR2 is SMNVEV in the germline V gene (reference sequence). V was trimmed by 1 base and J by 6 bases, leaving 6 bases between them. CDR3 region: CASSLWADEKLFF. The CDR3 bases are TGTGCCAGCAGTTTATGGGCAGATGAAAAACTGTTTTTT. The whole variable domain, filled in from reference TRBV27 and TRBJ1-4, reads EAQVTQNPRYLITVTGKKLTVTCSQNMNHEYMSWYRQDPGLGLRQIYYSMNVEVTDKGDVPEGYKVSRKEKRNFPLILESPSPNQTSLYFCASSLWADEKLFFGSGTQLSVL.

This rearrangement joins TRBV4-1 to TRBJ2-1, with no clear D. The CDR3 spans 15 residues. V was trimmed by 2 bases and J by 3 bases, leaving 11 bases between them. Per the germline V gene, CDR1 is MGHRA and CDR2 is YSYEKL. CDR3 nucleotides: TGCGCCAGCAGCCAAACTGGTCTTGGCTACAATGAGCAGTTCTTC. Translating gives CASSQTGLGYNEQFF.

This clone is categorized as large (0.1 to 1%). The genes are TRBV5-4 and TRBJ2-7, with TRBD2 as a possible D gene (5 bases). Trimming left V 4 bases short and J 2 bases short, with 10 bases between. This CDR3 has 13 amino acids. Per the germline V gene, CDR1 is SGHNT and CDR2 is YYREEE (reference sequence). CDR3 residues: CASSVGLTYEQYF. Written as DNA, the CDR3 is TGTGCCAGCAGCGTTGGACTGACCTACGAGCAGTACTTC.

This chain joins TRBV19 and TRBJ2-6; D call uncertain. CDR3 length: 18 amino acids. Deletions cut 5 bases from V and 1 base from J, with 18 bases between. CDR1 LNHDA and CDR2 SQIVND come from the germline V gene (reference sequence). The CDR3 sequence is CASSYFRDSLSGANVLTF. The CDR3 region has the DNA TGTGCCAGTAGTTATTTCCGCGATAGCCTGTCTGGGGCCAACGTCCTGACTTTC.

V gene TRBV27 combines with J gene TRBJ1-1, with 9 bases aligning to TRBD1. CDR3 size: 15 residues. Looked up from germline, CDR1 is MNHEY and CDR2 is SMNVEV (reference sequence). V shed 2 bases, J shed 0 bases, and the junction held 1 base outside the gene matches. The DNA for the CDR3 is TGTGCCAGCAGTTTACGGACAGGGGTGAACACTGAAGCTTTCTTT. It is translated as CASSLRTGVNTEAFF.

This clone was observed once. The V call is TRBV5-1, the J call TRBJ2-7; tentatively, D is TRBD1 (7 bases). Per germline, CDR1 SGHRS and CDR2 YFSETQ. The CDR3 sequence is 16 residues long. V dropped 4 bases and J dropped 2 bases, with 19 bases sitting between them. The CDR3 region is CASSRRDSSYTYEQYF. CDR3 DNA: TGCGCCAGCAGCCGGCGGGACAGCTCCTATACCTACGAGCAGTACTTC.

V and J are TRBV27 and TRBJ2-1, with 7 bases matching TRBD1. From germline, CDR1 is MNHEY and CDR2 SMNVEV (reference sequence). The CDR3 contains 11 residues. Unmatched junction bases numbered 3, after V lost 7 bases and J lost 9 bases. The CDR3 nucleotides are TGTGCCAGCACCCAGGGGGTTGAGCAGTTCTTC. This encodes CASTQGVEQFF.

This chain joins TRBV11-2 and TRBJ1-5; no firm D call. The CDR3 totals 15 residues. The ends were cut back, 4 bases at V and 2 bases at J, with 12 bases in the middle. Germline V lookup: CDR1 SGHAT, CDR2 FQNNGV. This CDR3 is CASSSTATGNQPQHF. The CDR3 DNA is TGTGCCAGCAGCTCTACCGCCACGGGCAATCAGCCCCAGCATTTT.

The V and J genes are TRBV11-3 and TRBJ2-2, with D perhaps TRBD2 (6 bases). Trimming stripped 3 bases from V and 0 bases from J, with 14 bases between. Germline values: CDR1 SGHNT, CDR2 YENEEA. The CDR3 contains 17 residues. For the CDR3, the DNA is TGTGCCAGCAGCTTCGGTAGTTGGGAGGCGAACACCGGGGAGCTGTTTTTT. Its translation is CASSFGSWEANTGELFF.

CDR3 region: CSVGDRGQTDTQYF. CDR3 sequence (DNA): TGCAGCGTGGGAGACAGGGGGCAGACAGATACGCAGTATTTT. The chain uses TRBV29-1 and TRBJ2-3; 10 bases are a match to TRBD1. CDR1 and CDR2 from the germline V gene are SQVTM and ANQGSEA. This CDR3 contains 14 residues. The ends lost 6 bases at V and 3 bases at J; junction bases unmatched: 6.

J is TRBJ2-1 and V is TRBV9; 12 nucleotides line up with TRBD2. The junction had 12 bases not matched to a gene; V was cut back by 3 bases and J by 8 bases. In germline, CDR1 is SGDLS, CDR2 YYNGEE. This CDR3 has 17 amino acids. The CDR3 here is CASSALLAGGPIDEQFF. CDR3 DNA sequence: TGTGCCAGCAGCGCCCTCCTAGCGGGGGGGCCTATAGATGAGCAGTTCTTC. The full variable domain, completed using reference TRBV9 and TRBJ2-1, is DSGVTQTPKHLITATGQRVTLRCSPRSGDLSVYWYQQSLDQGLQFLIQYYNGEERAKGNILERFSAQQFPDLHSELNLSSLELGDSALYFCASSALLAGGPIDEQFFGPGTRLTVL.

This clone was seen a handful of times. CDR3 DNA sequence: TGTGCCACCAGCAGAAATTGGGTGGAGTCAGCTTTCTTT. Translating gives CATSRNWVESAFF. The chain joins TRBV15 to TRBJ1-1; D not certain. This CDR3 contains 13 residues. Germline CDR1 LNHNV, CDR2 YYDKDF (reference sequence). Trimming stripped 2 bases from V and 10 bases from J, with 14 bases between.

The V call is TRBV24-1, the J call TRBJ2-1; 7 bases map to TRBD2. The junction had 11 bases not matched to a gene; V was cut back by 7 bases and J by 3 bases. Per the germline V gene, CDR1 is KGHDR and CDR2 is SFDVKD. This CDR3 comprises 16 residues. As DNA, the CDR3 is TGTGCCACCAGCGGTTTTTCTAGCGGTAACTACAATGAGCAGTTCTTC. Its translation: CATSGFSSGNYNEQFF.

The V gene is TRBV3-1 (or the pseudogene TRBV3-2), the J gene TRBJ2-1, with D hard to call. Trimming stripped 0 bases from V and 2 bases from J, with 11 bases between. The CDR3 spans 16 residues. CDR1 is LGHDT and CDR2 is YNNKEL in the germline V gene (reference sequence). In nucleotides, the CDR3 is TGTGCCAGCAGCCAAGAGGGTAGCCGGGCCTACAATGAGCAGTTCTTC. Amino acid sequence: CASSQEGSRAYNEQFF.

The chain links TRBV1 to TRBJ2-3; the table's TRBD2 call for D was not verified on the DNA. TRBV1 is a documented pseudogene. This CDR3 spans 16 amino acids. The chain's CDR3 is CTSSQVVPHSTDTQYF. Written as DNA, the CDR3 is TGCACCAGCAGCCAAGTAGTACCTCATAGCACAGATACGCAGTATTTT.

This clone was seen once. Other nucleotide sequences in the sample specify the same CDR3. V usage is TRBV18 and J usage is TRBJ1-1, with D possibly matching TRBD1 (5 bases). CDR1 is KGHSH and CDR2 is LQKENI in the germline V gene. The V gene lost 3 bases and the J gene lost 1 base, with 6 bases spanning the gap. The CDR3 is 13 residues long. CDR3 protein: CASSPQGNTEAFF. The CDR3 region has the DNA TGTGCCAGCTCACCCCAGGGGAACACTGAAGCTTTCTTT. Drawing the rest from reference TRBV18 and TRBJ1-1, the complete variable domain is NAGVMQNPRHLVRRRGQEARLRCSPMKGHSHVYWYRQLPEEGLKFMVYLQKENIIDESGMPKERFSAEFPKEGPSILRIQQVVRGDSAAYFCASSPQGNTEAFFGQGTRLTVV.

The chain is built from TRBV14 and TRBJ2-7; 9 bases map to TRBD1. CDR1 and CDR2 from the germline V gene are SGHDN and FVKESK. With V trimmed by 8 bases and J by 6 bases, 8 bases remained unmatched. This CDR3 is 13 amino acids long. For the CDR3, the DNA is TGTGCCAGCTCCCAGGGACAGGGTAGCGAGCAGTACTTC. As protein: CASSQGQGSEQYF.